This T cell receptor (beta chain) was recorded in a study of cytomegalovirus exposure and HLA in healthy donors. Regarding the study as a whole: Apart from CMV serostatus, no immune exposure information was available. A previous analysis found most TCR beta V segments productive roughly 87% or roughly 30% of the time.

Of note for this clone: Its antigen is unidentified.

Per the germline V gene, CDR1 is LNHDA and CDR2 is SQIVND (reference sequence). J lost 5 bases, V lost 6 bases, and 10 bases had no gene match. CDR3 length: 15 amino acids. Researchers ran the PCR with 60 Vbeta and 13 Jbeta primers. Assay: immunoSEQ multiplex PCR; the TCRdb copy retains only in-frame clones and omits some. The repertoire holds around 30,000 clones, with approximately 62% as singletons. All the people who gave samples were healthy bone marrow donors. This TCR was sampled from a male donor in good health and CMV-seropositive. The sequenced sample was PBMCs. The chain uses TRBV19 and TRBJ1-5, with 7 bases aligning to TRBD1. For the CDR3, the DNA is TGTGCCAGTAGAGGGCAGGGGGATGGTCATCAGCCCCAGCATTTT. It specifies CASRGQGDGHQPQHF. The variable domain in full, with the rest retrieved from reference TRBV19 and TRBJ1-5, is DGGITQSPKYLFRKEGQNVTLSCEQNLNHDAMYWYRQDPGQGLRLIYYSQIVNDFQKGDIAEGYSVSREKKESFPLTVTSAQKNPTAFYLCASRGQGDGHQPQHFGDGTRLSIL.